This TCR beta chain stems from a study of OX40 agonist ivuxolimab in advanced cancers. Study overall: Those treated in dose escalation had hepatocellular carcinoma, melanoma, renal cell cancer or head and neck cancer. The study, taken as a whole, reports: On average, CD8+ T cells showed a greater number of expanded clones than CD4+.

This CDR3 has 17 amino acids. J lost 3 bases, V lost 5 bases, and 8 bases had no gene match. Per the germline V gene, CDR1 is SGHAT and CDR2 is FQNNGV. Details on this clone: What it binds is unknown.

Data came from immunoSEQ multiplex PCR; TCRdb stores just in-frame clones and leaves some out. This sample has 90,000 to 95,000 clones, with over 75% found just once. The rearrangement links TRBV11-2 to TRBJ1-6, with 9 positions matching TRBD1. This material consisted of CD4+ or CD8+ T cells sorted from blood, taken in a trial of the OX40 agonist ivuxolimab. The TCR comes from an adult with an advanced solid tumor such as melanoma, head and neck, liver or kidney cancer. The DNA of the CDR3 is TGTGCCAGCAGCGCCGCCGGGACAGGGAGCTATAATTCACCCCTCCACTTT. The encoded protein is CASSAAGTGSYNSPLHF.